The subject of this entry is one TCR beta chain. The sample originates from a study of blood T cell repertoires in COVID-19. At the level of the study: T cells, B-cell-depleted T cells, or PBMCs provided the cDNA or gDNA that served as material.

Libraries were prepared by immunoSEQ multiplex PCR; TCRdb keeps only in-frame clonotypes and omits some of them. The table lists hundreds of thousands of clones, about 90% of them singletons. Living in about two dozen US areas, the participants were between about 18 and 100 years of age. Up to 2 weeks before entering the study, exposed participants had met a COVID-19 case. V lost 3 bases, J lost 6 bases, and 15 bases lay in between. Germline V gives CDR1 KGHSH, CDR2 LQKENI. The CDR3 sequence is 14 residues long. This receptor was obtained from a woman aged 45-60 years who had been exposed to COVID-19. V gene TRBV18 combines with J gene TRBJ2-7, with D tentatively TRBD2 (6 bases). Sample: PBMCs or T cells enriched from blood (not recorded which). CDR3 coding DNA: TGTGCCAGCTCACCCCTCCCCGGGGGTTCCGAGCAGTACTTC. It codes for CASSPLPGGSEQYF. Full variable domain (outside the CDR3, taken from reference TRBV18 and TRBJ2-7): NAGVMQNPRHLVRRRGQEARLRCSPMKGHSHVYWYRQLPEEGLKFMVYLQKENIIDESGMPKERFSAEFPKEGPSILRIQQVVRGDSAAYFCASSPLPGGSEQYFGPGTRLTVT.